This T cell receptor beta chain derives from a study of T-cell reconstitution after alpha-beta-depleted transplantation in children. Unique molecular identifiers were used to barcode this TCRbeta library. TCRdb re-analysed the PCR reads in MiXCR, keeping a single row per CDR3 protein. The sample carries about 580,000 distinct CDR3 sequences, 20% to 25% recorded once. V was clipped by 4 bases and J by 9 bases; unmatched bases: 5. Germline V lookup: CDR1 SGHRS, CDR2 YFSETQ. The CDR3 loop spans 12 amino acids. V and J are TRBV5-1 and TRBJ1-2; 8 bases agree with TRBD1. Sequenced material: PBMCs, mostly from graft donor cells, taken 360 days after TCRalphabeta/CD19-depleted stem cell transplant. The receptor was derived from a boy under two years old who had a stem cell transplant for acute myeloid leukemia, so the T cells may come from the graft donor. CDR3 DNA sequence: TGCGCCAGCAGCGCGGACAGGGTGAGCTACACCTTC. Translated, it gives CASSADRVSYTF.